This T cell receptor delta chain emerged from a study of gamma-delta chains in newborns, infants, children (dated by TCRdb to about 2019). About the study as a whole: According to the study title, microbial exposure causes polyclonal expansion of innate gammadelta T cells right after birth. How innate gammadelta T cell populations in human newborns were shaped by microbial exposure immediately after birth was investigated in the study.

The germline V gene encodes CDR1 GEAIGNYY and CDR2 EKD. Spanning cysteine to phenylalanine, the CDR3 consists of 14 amino acids. Of the read, only the CDR3 DNA is kept; its 42 bases are in frame from base 1. V loses 4 bases at its end and J loses 0 bases; junction bases beyond the gene matches: 4. Sequencing relied on an Illumina MiSeq. TCRdb processed the public reads again with the CATT caller, after which rows with matching DNA were combined. For this sample the table gives 9,500 to 12,000 delta-chain clones, of which roughly 8% were detected only once. Around 3.8% of the sample lies in the top ten. The table lists this clone with a few counts. Its binding antigen is unknown. There are no base qualities to consult, and no much larger clone falls within one base.

The sequencing input was blood. The chain is made from TRDV2 and TRDJ1, with 7 bases in between that match TRDD3. This sequence originates from a child who was a newborn, infant or young child, either healthy, febrile or measles-vaccinated (not recorded which). At the DNA level, the sequence is TGTGCCTGTGAACCTGGGGGGTACACCGATAAACTCATCTTT. Its amino acids are CACEPGGYTDKLIF.